This TCR beta chain was observed in a study of CD8 T cells in ankylosing spondylitis. Study-wide results and limits: Seemingly distinctive of ankylosing spondylitis blood was a TCR beta motif formed by eight highly homologous variants. A number of the motif variants had already been described in reactive arthritis synovial fluid and blood.

Quantitative 5'-RACE was performed with molecular barcodes, and it yielded the TCR beta libraries. TCRdb passed the 5' RACE reads through MiXCR, listing each CDR3 protein once. The data show around 250,000 distinct CDR3 sequences, 18% seen once. For this clonotype: Its antigen is currently unknown. This may come from a read error, since a much larger clone is one base off.

V was clipped by 6 bases and J by 5 bases; unmatched bases: 10. Germline V gives CDR1 MGHRA, CDR2 YSYEKL. This CDR3 spans 15 amino acids. The chain carries TRBV4-1 and TRBJ1-5; 7 bases line up with TRBD1. The TCR was taken from a male donor with ankylosing spondylitis or in good health (not recorded which). Source material: blood, either unsorted or a sorted T cell fraction (not recorded which). Here the CDR3 DNA reads TGCGCCAGCAGATCTCCCTTAGGGGGCCATCAGCCCCAGCATTTT. This sequence encodes CASRSPLGGHQPQHF.